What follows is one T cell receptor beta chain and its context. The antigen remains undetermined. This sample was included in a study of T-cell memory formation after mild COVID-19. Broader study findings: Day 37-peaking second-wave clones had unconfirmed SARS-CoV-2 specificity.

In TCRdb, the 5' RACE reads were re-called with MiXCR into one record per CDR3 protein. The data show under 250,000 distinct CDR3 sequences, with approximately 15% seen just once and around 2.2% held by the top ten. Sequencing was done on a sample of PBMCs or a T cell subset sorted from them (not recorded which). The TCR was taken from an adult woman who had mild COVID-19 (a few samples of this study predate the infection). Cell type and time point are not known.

CDR3 residues: CASSLSPPEVNTEAFF. The CDR3 DNA reads as TGCGCCAGCAGCCTGAGTCCTCCTGAGGTGAACACTGAAGCTTTCTTT. The rearrangement links TRBV5-1 to TRBJ1-1; no clear D. V shed 4 bases and J shed 0 bases, with 16 bases lying between them. CDR3 length: 16 residues. The V gene's germline CDR1 is SGHRS and CDR2 YFSETQ.